Below, 26 T cell receptor beta chains from the same sample are listed, as sequenced in a study of early T cells in non-severe SARS-CoV-2 infection. TCRdb reprocessed the 5' RACE reads via MiXCR and lists one record per CDR3 protein. The repertoire holds roughly 48,000 distinct CDR3 sequences, with around 6% as singletons. The sequenced material came from whole blood. The receptors originated from an adult who was a healthcare worker with PCR-confirmed SARS-CoV-2 infection or an uninfected control (not recorded which).

Many counts were recorded for this clonotype. This chain joins TRBV30 and TRBJ2-7; TRBD1 aligns across 8 bases. The ends lost 4 bases at V and 2 bases at J; junction bases unmatched: 4. The CDR3 covers 13 residues. Germline-derived CDR1 and CDR2 are GTSNPN and SVGIG (reference sequence). The chain's CDR3 is CAWNQGATYEQYF. The CDR3 DNA follows: TGTGCCTGGAACCAGGGGGCCACCTACGAGCAGTACTTC.

This clonotype appeared a few times. The V call is TRBV18, the J call TRBJ1-1; D is unresolved. The length of the CDR3 is 14 residues. Per germline, CDR1 KGHSH and CDR2 LQKENI. Trimming cost V 6 bases and J 1 base, with 12 bases left between them. The CDR3 sequence is CASSFGGKNTEAFF. In DNA, the CDR3 is TGTGCCAGCTCTTTCGGCGGGAAGAACACTGAAGCTTTCTTT.

The sample holds many counts of this clonotype. The chain is built from TRBV6-5 and TRBJ2-1; D unresolved. Per germline, CDR1 MNHEY and CDR2 SVGAGI. The CDR3 length is 12 residues. The ends were cut back, 11 bases at V and 9 bases at J, with 17 bases in the middle. The CDR3 DNA reads TGTGCCGGCGCAGCCCGTGTCTGTGAGCAGTTCTTC. This translates into CAGAARVCEQFF.

This clonotype was picked up a small number of times. The chain has TRBV29-1 and TRBJ2-6; D unclear. Germline loops: CDR1 SQVTM, CDR2 ANQGSEA. The CDR3 has 10 residues. The V gene lost 0 bases and the J gene lost 12 bases, with 3 bases spanning the gap. CDR3 coding DNA: TGCAGCGTTGAAGAGGGCGTCCTGACTTTC. As protein: CSVEEGVLTF.

The sample holds a few counts of this clonotype. The CDR3 bases are TGTGCCAGCAGCCAAAGCGGGACTAGCGGGGTTCGGGGCACAGATACGCAGTATTTT. Protein product: CASSQSGTSGVRGTDTQYF. V and J are TRBV5-6 and TRBJ2-3, with TRBD2 matching over 13 bases. Trimming cost V 4 bases and J 1 base; bases outside gene matches: 12. From germline, CDR1 is SGHDT and CDR2 YYEEEE. This CDR3 spans 19 amino acids.

At least ten counts were recorded for this clonotype. The chain carries TRBV10-3 and TRBJ1-1; TRBD1 might be the D (5 bases). Germline V gene sequence: CDR1 ENHRY, CDR2 SYGVKD. The CDR3 runs to 13 residues. Trimming removed 8 bases from V and 2 bases from J, with 12 bases in between. The CDR3 DNA is TGTGCCATCGGGGGGACGGACAACACTGAAGCTTTCTTT. This gives the protein CAIGGTDNTEAFF.

This clonotype was observed at least ten times. This chain links TRBV29-1 with TRBJ2-1; D is tentatively TRBD1 or TRBD2 (6 bases each). Trimming cost V 4 bases and J 3 bases, with 10 bases left between them. Germline CDR1 SQVTM, CDR2 ANQGSEA. The CDR3 has 13 amino acids. CDR3 in amino acids: CSVGGAIYNEQFF. The DNA of the CDR3 is TGCAGCGTTGGGGGGGCAATCTACAATGAGCAGTTCTTC.

This clonotype was seen many times. The CDR3 DNA reads as TGTGCCAGCAGCCAAGTAGGAATGAACACTGAAGCTTTCTTT. It yields the protein CASSQVGMNTEAFF. The chain recombines TRBV4-2 with TRBJ1-1, with D uncertain. The V gene lost 1 base and the J gene lost 0 bases, with 6 bases spanning the gap. CDR3 length equals 14 residues. CDR1 and CDR2 from the germline V gene are LGHNA and YNFKEQ.

V gene TRBV6-2 or TRBV6-3 combines with J gene TRBJ2-1; 8 positions agree with TRBD1. V shed 4 bases and J 9 bases; nucleotides not matched to a gene: 5. The CDR3 consists of 13 residues. CDR1 MNHEY and CDR2 SVGEGT come from the germline V gene. This chain's CDR3 is CASSSGQDSEQFF. Here the CDR3 DNA reads TGTGCCAGCAGTTCGGGACAGGATAGTGAGCAGTTCTTC.

This clonotype occurred many times. This rearrangement joins TRBV24-1 to TRBJ2-1; TRBD2 agrees at 16 bases. This CDR3 contains 19 residues. The germline CDR1 and CDR2 sequences are KGHDR and SFDVKD. V shed 3 bases and J 2 bases; nucleotides not matched to a gene: 6. In DNA form, the CDR3 reads TGTGCCACCAGTGATCCCGGGACTAGCGGGAGGGCCGCCTACAATGAGCAGTTCTTC. Its protein product is CATSDPGTSGRAAYNEQFF.

This clonotype was counted many times. The J gene is TRBJ2-7, the V gene TRBV20-1; the D gene is possibly TRBD2 (6 bases). This CDR3 contains 12 residues. V was shortened by 4 bases and J by 3 bases, with 10 bases between the two germline ends. The V gene's germline CDR1 is DFQATT and CDR2 SNEGSKA (reference sequence). Here the CDR3 DNA reads TGCAGTGCTAAGGGCGGGGACTACGAGCAGTACTTC. Amino acids: CSAKGGDYEQYF.

This clonotype was detected a few times. This chain's CDR3 is CATSDPSGRETQYF. The CDR3 coding sequence is TGTGCCACCAGTGACCCCAGCGGGAGAGAGACCCAGTACTTC. The chain uses TRBV24-1 and TRBJ2-5; 8 bases are a match to TRBD2. The junction had 4 bases not matched to a gene; V was cut back by 4 bases and J by 4 bases. Germline CDR1 and CDR2: KGHDR and SFDVKD. This CDR3 region has 14 residues.

This clonotype was counted many times. The V and J genes are TRBV11-2 and TRBJ2-7; tentative D call: TRBD2 (6 bases). The CDR3 runs 14 residues. Trimming took off 1 base at V and 3 bases at J, with 10 bases between the two ends. Germline V gene lookup returns CDR1 SGHAT and CDR2 FQNNGV. The CDR3 loop reads CASSLAEGLYEQYF. The CDR3 DNA is TGTGCCAGCAGCTTAGCGGAGGGCCTCTACGAGCAGTACTTC.

V gene TRBV30 combines with J gene TRBJ2-1, with D unclear. The germline CDR1 and CDR2 sequences are GTSNPN and SVGIG (reference sequence). V gave up 4 bases and J gave up 4 bases, with 5 bases separating them. The CDR3 consists of 11 residues. CDR3 bases: TGTGCCTGGAACTCGTACAATGAGCAGTTCTTC. Translating gives CAWNSYNEQFF. Drawing the rest from reference TRBV30 and TRBJ2-1, the complete variable domain is SQTIHQWPATLVQPVGSPLSLECTVEGTSNPNLYWYRQAAGRGLQLLFYSVGIGQISSEVPQNLSASRPQDRQFILSSKKLLLSDSGFYLCAWNSYNEQFFGPGTRLTVL.

The gene calls are TRBV18 and TRBJ1-2; TRBD1 aligns across 7 bases. There are 15 residues in the CDR3. Germline CDR1 and CDR2: KGHSH and LQKENI. V trimming: 1 base; J trimming: 4 bases; junction bases outside the gene matches: 6. DNA for the CDR3: TGTGCCAGCTCACCACAGGGGGCGAATTCCTATGGCTACACCTTC. It yields the protein CASSPQGANSYGYTF.

This clonotype showed up many times. The chain links TRBV19 to TRBJ1-2; TRBD1 matches 7 bases. This CDR3 has 13 amino acids. CDR1 and CDR2 (germline): LNHDA, SQIVND (reference sequence). V shed 6 bases and J 4 bases; nucleotides not matched to a gene: 5. Here the CDR3 reads CASSAGTAYGYTF. The CDR3 DNA follows: TGTGCCAGTAGCGCAGGGACAGCCTATGGCTACACCTTC.

Ten or more counts support this clonotype. The V gene is TRBV24-1, the J gene TRBJ2-1; no clear D gene. Trimming cost V 4 bases and J 3 bases, with 15 bases left between them. Germline lookup yields CDR1 KGHDR and CDR2 SFDVKD. The CDR3 is 16 amino acids. In DNA, the CDR3 is TGTGCCACCAGTGACCCCGAGACGGGTGGCTACAATGAGCAGTTCTTC. It translates to CATSDPETGGYNEQFF.

As for this clonotype: One end of the junction is discordant with germline, which a read error may explain. The rearrangement uses TRBV7-8 and TRBJ2-7; 10 bases match TRBD1. This CDR3 has 14 residues. CDR1 is SGHVS, CDR2 FQNEAQ, per germline. The CDR3 protein is CSSSRTGGNYEQYF. The CDR3 DNA reads as TGCTCCAGCAGCCGGACAGGGGGAAACTACGAGCAGTACTTC.

This clonotype was observed at least ten times. The chain has TRBV28 and TRBJ2-7, with 8 positions matching TRBD2. CDR3 length: 14 amino acids. The junction had 4 bases not matched to a gene; V was cut back by 6 bases and J by 0 bases. Germline values: CDR1 MDHEN, CDR2 SYDVKM. This CDR3 reads CASRLGRASYEQYF. The CDR3 DNA reads as TGTGCCAGCAGGCTCGGGAGGGCCTCCTACGAGCAGTACTTC. Using reference TRBV28 and TRBJ2-7 for the parts outside the CDR3, the full variable domain is DVKVTQSSRYLVKRTGEKVFLECVQDMDHENMFWYRQDPGLGLRLIYFSYDVKMKEKGDIPEGYSVSREKKERFSLILESASTNQTSMYLCASRLGRASYEQYFGPGTRLTVT.

In this sample, this clonotype turned up a few times. The chain carries TRBV25-1 and TRBJ2-1, with D possibly matching TRBD1 (5 bases). V was shortened by 3 bases and J by 7 bases, with 10 bases between the two germline ends. CDR3 length: 13 amino acids. From germline, CDR1 is MGHDK and CDR2 SYGVNS. CDR3 loop: CASSEPGLNEQFF. The DNA for the CDR3 is TGTGCCAGCAGTGAGCCAGGGTTGAATGAGCAGTTCTTC.

This clonotype was counted many times. This sequence joins TRBV12-3 or TRBV12-4 and TRBJ2-2; D might be TRBD2 (5 bases). The CDR3 loop spans 12 amino acids. Trimming took 8 bases from V and 4 from J, leaving 8 bases between them. For the CDR3, the DNA is TGTGCCAGCCCCGGGGTCACCGGGGAGCTGTTTTTT. Translating it yields CASPGVTGELFF.

The chain has TRBV6-5 and TRBJ2-7; D call uncertain. V was pared by 6 bases and J by 4 bases, with 13 bases between. CDR1 is MNHEY and CDR2 is SVGAGI in the germline V gene. CDR3 length: 13 residues. The CDR3 sequence: CASRGTASYEQYF. In DNA form, the CDR3 reads TGTGCCAGCAGGGGTACTGCGAGTTACGAGCAGTACTTC.

This clonotype has ten or more counts. The V and J genes are TRBV20-1 and TRBJ2-1; 9 bases match TRBD2. V was pared by 5 bases and J by 10 bases, with 15 bases of the junction left unmatched. Germline V lookup: CDR1 DFQATT, CDR2 SNEGSKA (reference sequence). The length of the CDR3 is 15 residues. In DNA, the CDR3 is TGCAGTGCTCCCCCTCGTAGCGGGAGTTCAAGGGAGCAGTTCTTC. It encodes CSAPPRSGSSREQFF.

This clonotype was recorded at least ten times. The chain combines TRBV19 with TRBJ2-5; 10 bases fit TRBD2. The trim removed 5 bases at V and 2 bases at J, leaving 5 bases unmatched. CDR1 and CDR2 from the germline V gene are LNHDA and SQIVND (reference sequence). CDR3 length equals 15 residues. The chain's CDR3 is CASSERTSGQETQYF. CDR3 DNA: TGTGCCAGTAGTGAAAGGACTAGCGGACAAGAGACCCAGTACTTC. The full variable domain, completed using reference TRBV19 and TRBJ2-5, is DGGITQSPKYLFRKEGQNVTLSCEQNLNHDAMYWYRQDPGQGLRLIYYSQIVNDFQKGDIAEGYSVSREKKESFPLTVTSAQKNPTAFYLCASSERTSGQETQYFGPGTRLLVL.

This clonotype showed up just a few times. The V and J genes are TRBV29-1 and TRBJ2-1; D may be TRBD1 (6 bases). The CDR3 runs 12 residues. V was pared by 6 bases and J by 1 base, with 7 bases between. CDR1 and CDR2 from the germline V gene are SQVTM and ANQGSEA. The CDR3 coding sequence is TGCAGCGTGACAGGATCCTACAATGAGCAGTTCTTC. Its protein is CSVTGSYNEQFF.

This clonotype appeared a few times. The chain links TRBV11-2 to TRBJ1-2; TRBD1 matches 8 bases. Germline loops: CDR1 SGHAT, CDR2 FQNNGV. The CDR3 is 14 amino acids. V lost 6 bases, J lost 0 bases, and 3 bases stayed unmatched. The CDR3 protein is CASRSDRANYGYTF. The CDR3 bases are TGTGCCAGCAGATCGGACAGGGCTAACTATGGCTACACCTTC.